Listed below are T cell receptor beta chains from one sample, sequenced in a study of blood T cell repertoires in COVID-19. The protocol was immunoSEQ multiplex PCR, while the TCRdb copy is restricted to in-frame clones and leaves out a portion. The repertoire includes approximately 180,000 clones, over 75% of them detected once, and over 9.5% sits in the top ten. The sequenced material came from peripheral blood. These receptors originate from a human donor with active or convalescent COVID-19. The donor label of this sample is uncertain. Both conserved end residues are part of each CDR3. Fields, in order: J gene, clone size, D gene, V gene, CDR3 DNA, CDR3 protein. A D gene is named only where the DNA matches it firmly. Not every row has a clone size; where given, it reads once, few, many or a size class.

J gene: TRBJ2-2; clone size: -; D gene: -; V gene: TRBV13; CDR3 DNA: TGTGCCAGCAGCAAAACCTCTCTAGGAGGCGGGGAGCTGTTTTTT; CDR3 protein: CASSKTSLGGGELFF
J gene: TRBJ1-1; clone size: -; D gene: -; V gene: TRBV5-1; CDR3 DNA: TGCGCCAGCAGCTCCCCGGTTAGTTCTGAAGCTTTCTTT; CDR3 protein: CASSSPVSSEAFF
J gene: TRBJ1-5; clone size: -; D gene: -; V gene: TRBV18; CDR3 DNA: TGTGCCAGCTCAGAGGGATCCAATCAGCCCCAGCATTTT; CDR3 protein: CASSEGSNQPQHF
J gene: TRBJ2-3; clone size: -; D gene: TRBD1; V gene: TRBV5-1; CDR3 DNA: TGCGCCAGCAGCCCGGGACAGGGGGTAGATACGCAGTATTTT; CDR3 protein: CASSPGQGVDTQYF
J gene: TRBJ1-1; clone size: -; D gene: -; V gene: TRBV6-5; CDR3 DNA: TGTGCCAGCCCGGGGGGCGCAAGGAACACTGAAGCTTTCTTT; CDR3 protein: CASPGGARNTEAFF
J gene: TRBJ2-7; clone size: -; D gene: -; V gene: TRBV7-2; CDR3 DNA: TGTGCCAGCAGCTTAGATCAGCGGACCTTATACGAGCAGTACTTC; CDR3 protein: CASSLDQRTLYEQYF
J gene: TRBJ1-1; clone size: -; D gene: -; V gene: TRBV18; CDR3 DNA: TGTGCCAGCTCACGCAGGGTTTACACTGAAGCTTTCTTT; CDR3 protein: CASSRRVYTEAFF
J gene: TRBJ2-2; clone size: -; D gene: TRBD2; V gene: TRBV9; CDR3 DNA: TGTGCCAGCAGCGTAGGGACTAGCGGGAGAGAGGGGACCGGGGAGCTGTTTTTT; CDR3 protein: CASSVGTSGREGTGELFF
J gene: TRBJ2-7; clone size: once; D gene: -; V gene: TRBV7-2; CDR3 DNA: TGTGCCAGCAGCCGTCGACAGCCGAGCTCCTACGAGCAGTACTTC; CDR3 protein: CASSRRQPSSYEQYF
J gene: TRBJ2-7; clone size: -; D gene: TRBD1; V gene: TRBV10-2; CDR3 DNA: TGCGCCAGCAGTGGGAGGACAGGGGAACACGAGCAGTACTTC; CDR3 protein: CASSGRTGEHEQYF
J gene: TRBJ2-3; clone size: -; D gene: -; V gene: TRBV5-6; CDR3 DNA: TGTGCCAGCATCACCTTTACGGGTGCAGATACGCAGTATTTT; CDR3 protein: CASITFTGADTQYF
J gene: TRBJ1-2; clone size: -; D gene: -; V gene: TRBV6-5; CDR3 DNA: TGTGCCAGCACCGCCGGGACTAACTATGGCTACACCTTC; CDR3 protein: CASTAGTNYGYTF
J gene: TRBJ2-3; clone size: -; D gene: TRBD2; V gene: TRBV4-2; CDR3 DNA: TGTGCCAGCAGCCCGAGAATAGCGGGTGACGGCACAGATACGCAGTATTTT; CDR3 protein: CASSPRIAGDGTDTQYF
J gene: TRBJ1-5; clone size: -; D gene: -; V gene: TRBV6-5; CDR3 DNA: TGTGCCAGTTCACCAGGGTTTCAGCCCCAGCATTTT; CDR3 protein: CASSPGFQPQHF
J gene: TRBJ1-1; clone size: -; D gene: TRBD1; V gene: TRBV10-3; CDR3 DNA: TGTGCCATCAGAAAAAAGGGGACAGGGGAAACTGAAGCTTTCTTT; CDR3 protein: CAIRKKGTGETEAFF